This T cell receptor (beta chain) was found in a study of blood T cell repertoires in COVID-19. Study-level information: Italy, Spain and the United States were the sources of the convalescent and acute COVID-19 samples.

Cohort placement rested on clinical history that participants reported themselves. Produced via immunoSEQ multiplex PCR; TCRdb's table is partial and in-frame only. Of more than 250,000 clones in the sample, roughly 88% were seen once. CDR1 and CDR2 (germline): SEHNR, FQNEAQ (reference sequence). The CDR3 covers 15 residues. Trimming left V 3 bases short and J 0 bases short, with 9 bases between. This chain links TRBV7-9 with TRBJ1-3; D gene ambiguous. Sequencing was done on a sample of PBMCs or T cells enriched from blood (not recorded which). The TCR comes from a young man who had recovered from COVID-19. CDR3: CASSFLQASGNTIYF. The CDR3 DNA sequence: TGTGCCAGCAGCTTTCTTCAAGCCTCTGGAAACACCATATATTTT. The full variable domain, completed using reference TRBV7-9 and TRBJ1-3, is DTGVSQNPRHKITKRGQNVTFRCDPISEHNRLYWYRQTLGQGPEFLTYFQNEAQLEKSRLLSDRFSAERPKGSFSTLEIQRTEQGDSAMYLCASSFLQASGNTIYFGEGSWLTVV.